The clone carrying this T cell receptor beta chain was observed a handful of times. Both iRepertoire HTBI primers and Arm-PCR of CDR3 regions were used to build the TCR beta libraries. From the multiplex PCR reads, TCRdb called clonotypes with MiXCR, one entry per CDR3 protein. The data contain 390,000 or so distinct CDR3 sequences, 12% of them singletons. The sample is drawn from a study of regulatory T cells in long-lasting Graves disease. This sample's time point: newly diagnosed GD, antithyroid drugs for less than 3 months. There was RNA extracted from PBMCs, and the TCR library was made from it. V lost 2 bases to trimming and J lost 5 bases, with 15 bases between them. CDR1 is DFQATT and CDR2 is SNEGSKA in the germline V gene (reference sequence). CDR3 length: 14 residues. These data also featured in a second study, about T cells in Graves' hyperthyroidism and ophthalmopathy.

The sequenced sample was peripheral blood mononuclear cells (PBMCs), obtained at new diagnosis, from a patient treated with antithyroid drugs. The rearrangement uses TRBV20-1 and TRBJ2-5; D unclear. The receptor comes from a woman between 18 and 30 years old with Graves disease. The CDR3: CSARRSWEGETQYF. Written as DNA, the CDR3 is TGCAGTGCTAGAAGATCCTGGGAAGGGGAGACCCAGTACTTC.